This T cell receptor (beta chain) was sequenced in a study of CD8 T cells in Susac syndrome. Points from the study as a whole: Clonal expansion was present among Susac CD8+ cells. This expansion reached its peak in TEMRA cells and in active patients. Across the total CD8+ repertoires, 15 to 20 Susac-specific public clones were detected, and across the CD8+ TEMRA repertoires, several such clones were detected. The authors acknowledged that their TCR sequencing and HLA analysis involved a relatively small number of individuals.

The authors reverse transcribed roughly 0.5 to 1 ug RNA with random hexamers. An immunoSEQ multiplex PCR amplified TCR beta CDR3 over 54 Vbeta and 13 Jbeta. TCRdb ran MiXCR on the immunoSEQ multiplex PCR reads and lists one entry per CDR3 protein. The sample yields some 200,000 distinct CDR3 sequences, roughly 94% seen once. Germline CDR1 SQVTM, CDR2 ANQGSEA. With 4 bases clipped from V and 1 base from J, the junction kept 2 bases outside the gene matches. This CDR3 spans 13 amino acids. A remark on this clonotype: As yet, its antigen is unknown.

V usage is TRBV29-1 and J usage is TRBJ2-7; TRBD1 aligns across 9 bases. The sequence derives from a human donor with Susac syndrome. The sequenced material came from CD8+ T cells from PBMCs. The CDR3, as DNA: TGCAGCGTTGGACAGGGGGTGTCCTACGAGCAGTACTTC. Residues: CSVGQGVSYEQYF.